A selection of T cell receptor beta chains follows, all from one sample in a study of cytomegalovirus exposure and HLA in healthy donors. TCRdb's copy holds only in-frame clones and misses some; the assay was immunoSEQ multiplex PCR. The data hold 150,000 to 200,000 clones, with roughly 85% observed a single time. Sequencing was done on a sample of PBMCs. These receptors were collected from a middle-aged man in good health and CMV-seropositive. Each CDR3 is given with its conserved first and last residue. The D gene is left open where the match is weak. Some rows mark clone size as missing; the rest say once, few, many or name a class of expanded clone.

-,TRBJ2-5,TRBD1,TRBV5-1,TGCGCCAGCAGCAAAACGACAGGGGTAGAGACCCAGTACTTC,CASSKTTGVETQYF
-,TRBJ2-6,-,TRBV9,TGTGCCAGCAGCGGTCGACAGGCACTACACTCCTCTGGGGCCAACGTCCTGACTTTC,CASSGRQALHSSGANVLTF
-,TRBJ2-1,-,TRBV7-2,TGTGCCAGCAGCTGGACTACCGACAATGAGCAGTTCTTC,CASSWTTDNEQFF
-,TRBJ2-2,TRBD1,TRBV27,TGTGCCAGCAGTCCGGACAGGGTCCCCGGGGAGCTGTTTTTT,CASSPDRVPGELFF
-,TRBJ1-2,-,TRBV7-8,TGTGCCAGCAGCTTTGAGGGCCGGTATGGCTACACCTTC,CASSFEGRYGYTF
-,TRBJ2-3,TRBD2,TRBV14,TGTGCCAGCAGCCAAGGCCAATTTGCGGGAGGGCCGGTAGATACGCAGTATTTT,CASSQGQFAGGPVDTQYF
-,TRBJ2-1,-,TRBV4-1,TGCGCCAGCAGCCAAGAAAACTTCAAGAATGAGCAGTTCTTC,CASSQENFKNEQFF
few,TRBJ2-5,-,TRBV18,TGTGCCAGCTCACCACAGGGGGGGCAAGAGACCCAGTACTTC,CASSPQGGQETQYF
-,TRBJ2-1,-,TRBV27,TGTGCCAGCAGTTTATCGCAGCGATCTGAGCAGTTCTTC,CASSLSQRSEQFF
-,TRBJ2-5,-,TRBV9,TGTGCCAGCAGCGGCGTTAATATGGGGGGGCGGGAGACCCAGTACTTC,CASSGVNMGGRETQYF
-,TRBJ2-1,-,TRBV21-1,TGTGCCAGCAGCAATCTGGGGCCCCCGGCTAGAAGCGTCAATGAGCAGTTCTTC,CASSNLGPPARSVNEQFF
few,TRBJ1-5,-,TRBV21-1,TGTGCCAGCAGCAAGCTAATGTGCAATCAGCCCCAGCATTTT,CASSKLMCNQPQHF
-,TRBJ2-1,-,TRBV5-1,TGCGCCAGCAGCTTGCCCTCCAATGAGCAGTTCTTC,CASSLPSNEQFF
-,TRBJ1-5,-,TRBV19,TGTGCCAGTAGTATTGCAGGGGGCAATCAGCCCCAGCATTTT,CASSIAGGNQPQHF
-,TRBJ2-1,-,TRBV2,TGTGCCAGCAGGAAACAGGGCCTCCAGCCTTACAATGAGCAGTTCTTC,CASRKQGLQPYNEQFF
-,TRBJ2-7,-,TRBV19,TGTGCCAGTAGTATAAATATTGACAGGCGATACGAGCAGTACTTC,CASSINIDRRYEQYF
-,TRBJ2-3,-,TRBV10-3,TGTGCCATCAGTGATAGGGCTGGGGCGGATACGCAGTATTTT,CAISDRAGADTQYF
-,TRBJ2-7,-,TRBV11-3,TGTGCCAGCGTCCGGGGGTCGGGGGAGCAGTACTTC,CASVRGSGEQYF
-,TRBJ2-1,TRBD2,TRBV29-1,TGCAGCGTTACCAGGCGGGGGACTATCCACAATGAGCAGTTCTTC,CSVTRRGTIHNEQFF
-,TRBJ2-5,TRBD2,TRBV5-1,TGCGCCAGCAGCGGACGGACTAGCGGGAGGGCCCCACCCTCCCAAGAGACCCAGTACTTC,CASSGRTSGRAPPSQETQYF
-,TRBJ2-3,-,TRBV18,TGTGCCAGCTCCGGACAGTCAGGCACAGATACGCAGTATTTT,CASSGQSGTDTQYF
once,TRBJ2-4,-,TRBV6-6,TGTGCCAGCAGTTCGGACACGCTGGCCAAAAACATTCAGTACTTC,CASSSDTLAKNIQYF
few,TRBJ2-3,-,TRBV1,TGCACCAGCAGCCGAACAGCGGGAGAGGTCACAGATACGCAGTATTTT,CTSSRTAGEVTDTQYF
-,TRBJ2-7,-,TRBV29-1,TGCAGCGTTGGCGGTCGTGTCGGAGGTCTACCCTCCTACGAGCAGTACTTC,CSVGGRVGGLPSYEQYF
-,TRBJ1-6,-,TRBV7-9,TGTGCCAGCAGCTTAGGACAGTCTAATTCACCCCTCCACTTT,CASSLGQSNSPLHF
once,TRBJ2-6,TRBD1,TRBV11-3,TGTGCCAGCAGCCCGACAGGGGGTTATAGCTCTGGGGCCAACGTCCTGACTTTC,CASSPTGGYSSGANVLTF
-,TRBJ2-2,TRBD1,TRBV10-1,TGCGCCAGCTCGTGGACAGGGAACACCGGGGAGCTGTTTTTT,CASSWTGNTGELFF
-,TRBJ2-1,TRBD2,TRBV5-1,TGCGCCAGCAGCTTGGTACGGGAGGTGAATGAGCAGTTCTTC,CASSLVREVNEQFF
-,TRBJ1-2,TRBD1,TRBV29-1,TGCAGCGTTGAAGCAGGGGGGCGCGGGACAGGGTTTTACTATGGCTACACCTTC,CSVEAGGRGTGFYYGYTF
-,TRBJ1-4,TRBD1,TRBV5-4,TGTGCCAGCAGCAGAACAGGGGGCGACGAAAAACTGTTTTTT,CASSRTGGDEKLFF
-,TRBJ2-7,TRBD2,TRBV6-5,TGTGCCAGCAGCCCCTCCGGGACTAGCGTGTACGAGCAGTACTTC,CASSPSGTSVYEQYF
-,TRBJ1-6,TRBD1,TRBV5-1,TGCGCCAGCAGCACGGGACAGGGGAGTTCACCCCTCCACTTT,CASSTGQGSSPLHF
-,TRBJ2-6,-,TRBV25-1,TGTGCCAGCAGTCACAGTTATACCTCTGGGGCCAACGGCCTGACTTTC,CASSHSYTSGANGLTF
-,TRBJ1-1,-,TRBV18,TGTGCCAGCTCACCCTGGGGAGTCCTGAACACTGAAGCTTTCTTT,CASSPWGVLNTEAFF
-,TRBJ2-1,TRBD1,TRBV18,TGTGCCAGCTCACCACGGTTGGGAACAGGGGTCTACAATGAGCAGTTCTTC,CASSPRLGTGVYNEQFF
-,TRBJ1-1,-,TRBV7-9,TGTGCCAGCAGCTTAACAGGGAGGGAGACTGAAGCTTTCTTT,CASSLTGRETEAFF
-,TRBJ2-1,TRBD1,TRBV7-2,TGTGCCAGCAGCCCTAACAGGGGCCCCCCATCCTACAATGAGCAGTTCTTC,CASSPNRGPPSYNEQFF
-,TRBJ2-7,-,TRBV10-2,TGCGCCAGCAGATTACAGAAAGGGGTTTCCTACGAGCAGTACTTC,CASRLQKGVSYEQYF
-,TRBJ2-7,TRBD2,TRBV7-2,TGTGCCAGCAGCTTAGATCCTAGCGGTTACGAGCAGTACTTC,CASSLDPSGYEQYF
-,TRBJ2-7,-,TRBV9,TGTGCCAGCAGCCAGGATACCTACGAGCAGCACTTC,CASSQDTYEQHF
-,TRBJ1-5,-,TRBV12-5,TGTGCTAGTGGCGCCCCCGGACATGGAGTTTTGGGGCCCCAGCATTTT,CASGAPGHGVLGPQHF
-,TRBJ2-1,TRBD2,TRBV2,TGTGCCAGCAGTAAAGGGACTAGCGGGAGTCATGAGCAGTTCTTC,CASSKGTSGSHEQFF
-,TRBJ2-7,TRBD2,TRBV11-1,TGTGCCAGCAGCCCCCTACGTGCGGCGGGAGAATACGAGCAGTACTTC,CASSPLRAAGEYEQYF